This T cell receptor (beta chain) was observed in a study of blood T cells in healthy people across ages. Next came a second PCR, run for about 6 to 11 cycles, which used a sample-barcoded 5' primer along with a J-beta primer mix. TCRdb re-analysed the 5' RACE reads in MiXCR, keeping a single row per CDR3 protein. Here the sample spans 1.5 million to 1.9 million distinct CDR3 sequences, approximately 43% being singletons. In this sample, this clonotype turned up once. The antigen remains unidentified. Study-level results: Diversity figures based on one million T cells were deemed too low.

The CDR3 consists of 14 residues. V gave up 3 bases and J gave up 8 bases, with 13 bases separating them. CDR1 is MGHDK, CDR2 SYGVNS, per germline. The receptor was isolated from a young woman in good health. Sequenced sample: blood. This sequence joins TRBV25-1 and TRBJ1-4; no clear D. CDR3 protein: CASSDPRGNEKLFF. The CDR3 DNA sequence: TGTGCCAGCAGTGACCCCCGGGGAAACGAAAAACTGTTTTTT.